These T cell receptor beta chains were read from a single sample in a study of blood T cell repertoires in COVID-19. Some clones are missing from TCRdb's copy, which holds only in-frame ones; the method was immunoSEQ multiplex PCR. The repertoire holds 140,000 to 150,000 clones, with roughly 85% as singletons. Sample: peripheral blood. The receptors stem from a woman aged 60-75 years with COVID-19, enrolled during active disease. Both conserved end residues are part of each CDR3. The order of the fields is J gene, V gene, CDR3 length, D gene, clone size, CDR3 protein, CDR3 DNA. A D gene is named only where the DNA matches it firmly. Clone size appears in some rows only: once, few, many, or a class for an expanded clone.

TRBJ2-1 | TRBV11-2 | 15 | . | . | CASSLVGGPYNEQFF | TGTGCCAGCAGCTTAGTCGGGGGGCCGTACAATGAGCAGTTCTTC
TRBJ2-3 | TRBV7-3 | 16 | TRBD1 | . | CASSLRPGQGSDTQYF | TGTGCCAGCAGCTTACGACCGGGACAGGGATCAGATACGCAGTATTTT
TRBJ2-5 | TRBV7-9 | 13 | . | . | CASSPRTTETQYF | TGTGCCAGCAGCCCCCGGACAACGGAGACCCAGTACTTC
TRBJ1-1 | TRBV4-1 | 13 | . | . | CASSLQGATEAFF | TGCGCCAGCAGCCTGCAGGGCGCCACTGAAGCTTTCTTT
TRBJ2-7 | TRBV27 | 14 | TRBD1 | . | CASRPGQVSYEQYF | TGTGCCAGCAGACCGGGACAGGTTTCCTACGAGCAGTACTTC
TRBJ2-1 | TRBV5-4 | 15 | TRBD1 | . | CASSPRQGGDNEQFF | TGTGCCAGCAGCCCTAGACAGGGGGGGGACAATGAGCAGTTCTTC
TRBJ1-2 | TRBV7-2 | 13 | . | few | CASSLRQADGYTF | TGTGCCAGCAGCTTAAGACAGGCGGACGGCTACACCTTC
TRBJ1-6 | TRBV6-5 | 16 | . | . | CASSYSGPGTESPLHF | TGTGCCAGCAGTTACTCGGGCCCAGGGACTGAATCACCCCTCCACTTT
TRBJ1-1 | TRBV6-5 | 14 | . | . | CASSNPYFDTEAFF | TGTGCCAGCAGTAACCCCTACTTCGACACTGAAGCTTTCTTT
TRBJ2-1 | TRBV6-2/TRBV6-3 | 16 | TRBD2 | . | CASRPIAGGPYNEQFF | TGTGCCAGCAGGCCTATAGCGGGGGGGCCCTACAATGAGCAGTTCTTC
TRBJ2-5 | TRBV11-2 | 13 | . | . | CASSFASQETQYF | TGTGCCAGCAGCTTTGCCAGTCAAGAGACCCAGTACTTC
TRBJ2-1 | TRBV6-1 | 15 | . | . | CASSEGGPPYNEQFF | TGTGCCAGCAGTGAAGGGGGGCCCCCCTACAATGAGCAGTTCTTC
TRBJ2-7 | TRBV29-1 | 13 | TRBD2 | . | CSVSSGGASEQYF | TGCAGCGTGAGTAGCGGGGGGGCATCCGAGCAGTACTTC
TRBJ2-1 | TRBV5-1 | 16 | TRBD2 | . | CASSLSSGEPHNEQFF | TGCGCCAGCAGCTTATCTAGCGGGGAACCCCACAATGAGCAGTTCTTC
TRBJ2-6 | TRBV19 | 15 | TRBD1 | . | CASSAQGAGANVLTF | TGTGCCAGTAGCGCTCAGGGGGCTGGGGCCAACGTCCTGACTTTC
TRBJ1-2 | TRBV13 | 14 | . | . | CASSLKMGAYGYTF | TGTGCCAGCAGCTTAAAGATGGGGGCCTATGGCTACACCTTC
TRBJ1-1 | TRBV7-8 | 15 | . | . | CASSQPGYMNTEAFF | TGTGCCAGCAGCCAACCGGGGTATATGAACACTGAAGCTTTCTTT
TRBJ1-3 | TRBV10-3 | 14 | . | . | CAITDDTSGNTIYF | TGTGCCATCACCGACGACACCTCTGGAAACACCATATATTTT
TRBJ2-7 | TRBV5-8 | 15 | TRBD2 | . | CASSDGIAGIYEQYF | TGTGCCAGCAGCGACGGGATAGCGGGGATTTACGAGCAGTACTTC
TRBJ1-1 | TRBV11-2 | 17 | TRBD1 | . | CASSSPPADRENTEAFF | TGTGCCAGCAGCTCACCCCCGGCGGACAGGGAGAACACTGAAGCTTTCTTT
TRBJ2-1 | TRBV7-6 | 16 | . | . | CASSSRWGRWYNEQFF | TGTGCCAGCAGCTCCCGGTGGGGCAGGTGGTACAATGAGCAGTTCTTC
TRBJ2-2 | TRBV3-1/TRBV3-2 | 15 | . | . | CASSQPGQNTGELFF | TGTGCCAGCAGCCAACCGGGACAGAACACCGGGGAGCTGTTTTTT
TRBJ1-2 | TRBV29-1 | 13 | . | . | CSVGVQGSYGYTF | TGCAGCGTTGGAGTACAGGGTAGCTATGGCTACACCTTC
TRBJ1-3 | TRBV5-1 | 16 | . | . | CASSLASGGSGNTIYF | TGCGCCAGCAGCTTGGCCAGCGGGGGCTCTGGAAACACCATATATTTT
TRBJ2-5 | TRBV15 | 14 | . | . | CATSSVGGKETQYF | TGTGCCACCAGCAGTGTCGGGGGAAAAGAGACCCAGTACTTC
TRBJ1-6 | TRBV12-3/TRBV12-4 | 13 | . | . | CASSLAGRSPLHF | TGTGCCAGCAGTTTGGCGGGCAGGTCACCCCTCCACTTT
TRBJ1-1 | TRBV7-9 | 15 | TRBD1 | once | CASSPRDRVNTEAFF | TGTGCCAGCAGCCCCCGGGACAGGGTAAACACTGAAGCTTTCTTT
TRBJ1-2 | TRBV4-2 | 13 | . | . | CASSRRTENGYTF | TGTGCCAGCAGCCGACGGACAGAGAATGGCTACACCTTC
TRBJ2-7 | TRBV6-5 | 14 | . | . | CASNQDTNSYEQYF | TGTGCCAGCAATCAGGACACAAACTCCTACGAGCAGTACTTC
TRBJ1-1 | TRBV5-1 | 14 | . | . | CASSLQEVTTEAFF | TGCGCCAGCAGCTTGCAGGAGGTTACGACTGAAGCTTTCTTT
TRBJ2-2 | TRBV5-4 | 16 | . | . | CASSLGRTGGSGELFF | TGTGCCAGCAGCTTGGGCCGGACGGGCGGGTCCGGGGAGCTGTTTTTT
TRBJ1-2 | TRBV7-8 | 15 | TRBD1 | . | CASSLGGGAGYGYTF | TGTGCCAGCAGCTTAGGAGGGGGCGCTGGCTATGGCTACACCTTC
TRBJ2-7 | TRBV4-2 | 18 | TRBD1 | . | CASSQDGPQGAVTYEQYF | TGTGCCAGCAGCCAAGATGGTCCCCAGGGGGCCGTAACCTACGAGCAGTACTTC
TRBJ1-1 | TRBV19 | 14 | TRBD1 | . | CASSWAGGGTEAFF | TGTGCCAGTAGTTGGGCAGGGGGCGGCACTGAAGCTTTCTTT
TRBJ2-2 | TRBV5-6 | 17 | . | . | CASSLVQIGGNTGELFF | TGTGCCAGCAGCTTGGTACAGATTGGAGGTAACACCGGGGAGCTGTTTTTT
TRBJ2-5 | TRBV5-6 | 15 | . | . | CASSFWAGGQETQYF | TGTGCCAGCAGCTTTTGGGCCGGGGGACAAGAGACCCAGTACTTC
TRBJ2-2 | TRBV15 | 16 | TRBD1 | . | CATSRGTGGDSGELFF | TGTGCCACCAGCAGGGGGACAGGGGGCGACTCCGGGGAGCTGTTTTTT
TRBJ2-1 | TRBV5-1 | 15 | TRBD2 | . | CASSGGLAYYNEQFF | TGCGCCAGCAGCGGGGGACTAGCCTACTACAATGAGCAGTTCTTC